This T cell receptor (beta chain) appears in the sequencing data of a study of cytomegalovirus exposure and HLA in healthy donors. Study-level background: A data release that came early held approximately 85 million unique TCRs from HLA-typed donors. Study-wide points: Accurate prediction of most subjects' HLA-A and HLA-B alleles from TCR beta sequences was reported. Later, an analysis showed that TCR beta chains associated with HLA were more clonally expanded than others that were equally common.

A multiplex PCR was run with 60 Vbeta primers and 13 Jbeta primers. The assay was immunoSEQ multiplex PCR, and TCRdb's table has in-frame clones only and misses some. The data contain under 150,000 clones, less than 10% of them singletons. Sampled while nominally healthy, donors likely had unrecorded immune exposures. To note about this clone: Its antigen is unidentified.

This CDR3 contains 14 residues. The germline gives CDR1 MNHEY, CDR2 SMNVEV (reference sequence). J gave up 3 bases and V 6 bases, and 5 bases lay outside the gene matches. The sequenced sample was PBMCs. This TCR was sampled from a male donor in good health and CMV-seronegative. The genes are TRBV27 and TRBJ2-7, with 10 nucleotides matching TRBD1. The CDR3 nucleotides read TGTGCCAGCAGCCAGGGACAGGGGCTCTACGAGCAGTACTTC. Amino acid sequence: CASSQGQGLYEQYF.